The rows below give T cell receptor beta chains drawn from one sample of a study of early T cells in non-severe SARS-CoV-2 infection. TCRdb ran MiXCR on the 5' RACE reads and lists one entry per CDR3 protein. The table has around 30,000 distinct CDR3 sequences, 8.5% to 10% seen once; the top ten hold roughly 13%. Sequenced sample: whole blood. The receptors originated from an adult who was a healthcare worker with PCR-confirmed SARS-CoV-2 infection or an uninfected control (not recorded which). The CDR3 runs from the conserved cysteine through the conserved F or W. Each record gives: J gene, D gene, V gene, clone size, CDR3 protein, CDR3 DNA. A D gene is named only where the DNA matches it firmly. The size of a clone is reported for some rows only, either as once, few or many, or as a class for expanded clones.

TRBJ1-5,.,TRBV7-2,.,CASSGYSGGNQPQHF,TGTGCCAGCAGCGGATACAGTGGGGGCAATCAGCCCCAGCATTTT
TRBJ2-3,TRBD2,TRBV4-3,many,CASSHLLAGGPDTQYF,TGCGCCAGCAGCCATCTACTAGCGGGGGGTCCAGATACGCAGTATTTT
TRBJ2-7,.,TRBV12-3/TRBV12-4,few,CASNNGGGPYEQYF,TGTGCCAGCAACAACGGCGGGGGCCCCTACGAGCAGTACTTC
TRBJ2-7,.,TRBV3-1,.,CASSQTRGGASYEQYF,TGTGCCAGCAGCCAAACTAGGGGGGGTGCCTCCTACGAGCAGTACTTC
TRBJ2-4,.,TRBV7-9,many,CASSSGLGRGYIQYF,TGTGCCAGCAGCTCCGGGTTGGGGCGCGGGTACATTCAGTACTTC
TRBJ1-4,TRBD1,TRBV27,medium-sized,CASSPTGGRDEKLFF,TGTGCCAGCAGTCCGACAGGGGGCAGGGATGAAAAACTGTTTTTT
TRBJ1-5,.,TRBV10-3,many,CAISQGLNQPQHF,TGTGCCATCAGCCAGGGTCTGAATCAGCCCCAGCATTTT
TRBJ2-2,.,TRBV6-5,many,CASRQANSFVGELFF,TGTGCCAGCAGACAAGCCAATAGTTTTGTCGGGGAGCTGTTTTTT
TRBJ2-3,.,TRBV29-1,.,CSGLLEGTDTQYF,TGCAGCGGTTTACTAGAGGGCACAGATACGCAGTATTTT
TRBJ2-1,.,TRBV10-3,.,CAISPGLLGGEQFF,TGTGCCATCAGTCCGGGACTTCTAGGGGGCGAGCAGTTCTTC
TRBJ2-7,TRBD2,TRBV7-2,.,CASSPIAGTRVTYEQYF,TGTGCCAGCAGTCCAATTGCCGGGACTAGAGTTACCTACGAGCAGTACTTC
TRBJ2-7,TRBD1,TRBV6-1,once,CASRWDRLEQYF,TGTGCCAGCAGGTGGGACAGGTTGGAGCAGTACTTC
TRBJ2-7,.,TRBV7-3,.,CASSLGVGEQYF,TGTGCCAGCAGCTTAGGGGTAGGCGAGCAGTACTTC
TRBJ2-1,.,TRBV27,many,CASSPQAPSYNEQFF,TGTGCCAGCAGTCCACAGGCCCCCTCCTACAATGAGCAGTTCTTC
TRBJ2-7,.,TRBV12-3/TRBV12-4,many,CASSFLHEQYF,TGTGCCAGCAGTTTTCTCCACGAGCAGTACTTC
TRBJ2-7,TRBD1,TRBV10-3,.,CAMGQAHEQYF,TGTGCCATGGGACAGGCACACGAGCAGTACTTC
TRBJ2-4,TRBD1,TRBV20-1,many,CSAQDEDRGWNIQYF,TGCAGTGCCCAAGATGAAGACAGGGGGTGGAACATTCAGTACTTC
TRBJ2-3,TRBD2,TRBV5-1,many,CASSLVTSPTDTQYF,TGCGCCAGCAGCTTGGTGACTAGCCCCACAGATACGCAGTATTTT
TRBJ2-2,.,TRBV6-2/TRBV6-3,.,CASSQTNTGELFF,TGTGCCAGCAGCCAGACAAACACCGGGGAGCTGTTTTTT
TRBJ2-5,TRBD1,TRBV7-2,many,CASSSMGQAQETQYF,TGTGCCAGCAGTTCTATGGGACAGGCTCAAGAGACCCAGTACTTC
TRBJ2-1,.,TRBV5-1,many,CASRPLSSYNEQFF,TGCGCCAGCAGACCCTTGAGCTCCTACAATGAGCAGTTCTTC
TRBJ2-5,.,TRBV19,many,CASSRGGMGQETQYF,TGTGCCAGTAGTAGAGGTGGTATGGGGCAAGAGACCCAGTACTTC
TRBJ1-2,.,TRBV30,few,CAWTPSPSGYTF,TGTGCCTGGACACCTTCTCCCTCTGGCTACACCTTC
TRBJ2-1,TRBD2,TRBV9,many,CASPGGGYNEQFF,TGTGCCAGCCCTGGCGGGGGTTACAATGAGCAGTTCTTC
TRBJ2-5,.,TRBV6-2/TRBV6-3,many,CASNRDGAYQETQYF,TGTGCCAGCAACCGGGACGGAGCATACCAAGAGACCCAGTACTTC
TRBJ2-7,.,TRBV12-5,many,CASKGLASSYEQYF,TGTGCTAGTAAGGGGCTAGCGTCCTCCTACGAGCAGTACTTC
TRBJ1-6,.,TRBV19,.,CASSIWPRQNFNSPLHF,TGTGCCAGTAGTATATGGCCCCGACAGAATTTTAATTCACCCCTCCACTTT
TRBJ2-1,TRBD1,TRBV29-1,.,CSVEASWTGLDEQFF,TGCAGCGTTGAAGCCTCGTGGACAGGGCTGGATGAGCAGTTCTTC
TRBJ1-3,.,TRBV9,many,CASSNRDNSGNTIYF,TGTGCCAGCAGCAACCGGGACAACTCTGGAAACACCATATATTTT
TRBJ2-5,.,TRBV6-5,few,CASSIRETQYF,TGTGCCAGCAGTATCAGAGAGACCCAGTACTTC
TRBJ1-6,.,TRBV12-5,many,CASGTSQGRAPLHF,TGTGCTAGTGGCACTTCACAGGGCCGGGCACCCCTCCACTTT
TRBJ2-3,.,TRBV9,few,CASSGQAYSTDTQYF,TGTGCCAGCAGCGGACAGGCATATAGCACAGATACGCAGTATTTT
TRBJ1-6,TRBD1,TRBV10-2,many,CASTGTGTSPLHF,TGCGCCAGTACCGGGACAGGGACGTCACCCCTCCACTTT
TRBJ2-7,TRBD1,TRBV4-3,many,CASAEQGTSYEQYF,TGCGCCAGCGCCGAACAGGGGACATCTTACGAGCAGTACTTC
TRBJ1-2,TRBD1,TRBV7-8,few,CASSLLAQGVNGYTF,TGTGCCAGCAGCTTATTAGCGCAGGGGGTTAATGGCTACACCTTC
TRBJ2-7,.,TRBV5-6,many,CASSLGRFYEQYF,TGTGCCAGCAGCCTGGGACGGTTCTACGAGCAGTACTTC
TRBJ1-1,.,TRBV13,few,CASSGTTNTEAFF,TGTGCCAGCAGCGGGACGACGAACACTGAAGCTTTCTTT
TRBJ1-1,.,TRBV20-1,many,CSARDFLGRENTEAFF,TGCAGTGCTAGAGATTTCTTGGGGCGGGAGAACACTGAAGCTTTCTTT
TRBJ2-2,.,TRBV6-9,.,CASSYPGTKTGELFF,TGTGCCAGCAGTTATCCGGGGACAAAAACCGGGGAGCTGTTTTTT
TRBJ2-3,.,TRBV20-1,.,CSALASTDTQYF,TGCAGTGCTCTAGCTAGCACAGATACGCAGTATTTT
TRBJ2-7,.,TRBV10-2,many,CATSTGMRNEQYF,TGCGCCACCAGCACGGGGATGAGGAACGAGCAGTACTTC